Below, 10 T cell receptor beta chains from the same sample are listed, as sequenced in a study of beta chain features in type 1 diabetes. Expressed TCRB transcripts were sequenced because the entire RNA isolate underwent reverse transcription. The method was immunoSEQ multiplex PCR; TCRdb's version includes in-frame clones alone and lacks a portion of them. The table lists about 930,000 clones, 17% of them singletons. The sample consisted of naive CD4+ T cells from blood. Receptor source: a young woman in good health.

This chain connects TRBV6-5 to TRBJ1-3, with D perhaps TRBD1 (5 bases). Trimming removed 7 bases from V and 1 base from J, with 14 bases in between. The CDR3 has 15 amino acids. CDR1 MNHEY and CDR2 SVGAGI come from the germline V gene. Here the CDR3 reads CASTLHEGSGNTIYF. The CDR3 DNA reads as TGTGCCAGCACTCTCCACGAGGGGTCTGGAAACACCATATATTTT.

The chain employs TRBV5-1 and TRBJ2-2; maybe TRBD2 (7 bases). Germline assignment: CDR1 SGHRS and CDR2 YFSETQ. The CDR3 consists of 16 residues. V shed 2 bases and J shed 4 bases, with 15 bases lying between them. CDR3 amino acids: CASSFYVGGGTGELFF. CDR3 DNA: TGCGCCAGCAGCTTCTACGTGGGAGGGGGCACCGGGGAGCTGTTTTTT.

V usage is TRBV18 and J usage is TRBJ2-5; D tentatively reads TRBD1 or TRBD2 (5 bases each). Per germline, CDR1 KGHSH and CDR2 LQKENI. CDR3 length equals 13 residues. Deletions cut 3 bases from V and 6 bases from J, with 11 bases between. The CDR3 DNA reads as TGTGCCAGCTCACCCACTAGGGACCAGACCCAGTACTTC. As protein: CASSPTRDQTQYF.

The chain couples TRBV28 to TRBJ2-6; the D is unclear. Germline lookup yields CDR1 MDHEN and CDR2 SYDVKM. V gave up 6 bases and J gave up 9 bases, with 9 bases separating them. The CDR3 is made up of 12 amino acids. CDR3 sequence reads: CASSPALNVLTF. CDR3 coding DNA: TGTGCCAGCAGCCCCGCGCTCAACGTCCTGACTTTC.

The genes are TRBV28 and TRBJ2-5, with 12 bases aligning to TRBD1. The CDR3 sequence is 16 residues long. J was trimmed by 5 bases and V by 3 bases; bases with no gene match: 7. Germline V gene data show CDR1 as MDHEN and CDR2 as SYDVKM. The CDR3 bases are TGTGCCAGCAGTTTTCCGGGACAGGGGGCGTGGGAGACCCAGTACTTC. Amino acid sequence: CASSFPGQGAWETQYF.

On this clone: This same CDR3 is encoded by further DNA sequences in the sample. The chain employs TRBV18 and TRBJ2-5; possible D gene TRBD1, 5 bases. The V gene lost 3 bases and the J gene lost 4 bases, with 12 bases spanning the gap. The length of the CDR3 is 14 residues. CDR1 KGHSH and CDR2 LQKENI come from the germline V gene. The CDR3 region has the DNA TGTGCCAGCTCACCCCTAGGACAAGGAGAGACCCAGTACTTC. It encodes CASSPLGQGETQYF.

The gene calls are TRBV15 and TRBJ1-4; no clear D gene. CDR1 is LNHNV and CDR2 is YYDKDF in the germline V gene (reference sequence). CDR3 size: 16 residues. V was shortened by 3 bases and J by 4 bases, with 15 bases between the two germline ends. The CDR3 nucleotides read TGTGCCACCAGCAGGGTTCTCATGGGGATTAATGAAAAACTGTTTTTT. This codes for CATSRVLMGINEKLFF.

This rearrangement joins TRBV9 to TRBJ2-7; D is unresolved. The V and J ends lost 0 bases and 1 base respectively, with 8 bases between them. The CDR3 is 14 residues long. Germline assignment: CDR1 SGDLS and CDR2 YYNGEE. The CDR3 here is CASSVAGASYEQYF. As DNA, the CDR3 is TGTGCCAGCAGCGTAGCCGGCGCTTCCTACGAGCAGTACTTC.

This clone was observed a few times. The chain employs TRBV19 and TRBJ2-3, with D hard to call. Germline V gene sequence: CDR1 LNHDA, CDR2 SQIVND (reference sequence). Trimming pared 5 bases from V and 4 bases from J, leaving 16 bases between. The CDR3 has 15 residues. CDR3 bases: TGTGCCAGTAGTCCCCGGCCCAACCATGCAGATACGCAGTATTTT. As protein: CASSPRPNHADTQYF. Drawing the rest from reference TRBV19 and TRBJ2-3, the complete variable domain is DGGITQSPKYLFRKEGQNVTLSCEQNLNHDAMYWYRQDPGQGLRLIYYSQIVNDFQKGDIAEGYSVSREKKESFPLTVTSAQKNPTAFYLCASSPRPNHADTQYFGPGTRLTVL.

The chain couples TRBV18 to TRBJ2-1; 7 nucleotides match TRBD2. Trimming removed 3 bases from V and 4 bases from J; junction bases left unmatched: 9. Looked up from germline, CDR1 is KGHSH and CDR2 is LQKENI. This CDR3 contains 16 residues. The CDR3 nucleotides read TGTGCCAGCTCACCCAATACGGCTAGCGGATACAATGAGCAGTTCTTC. This codes for CASSPNTASGYNEQFF.